Following are 6 T cell receptor beta chains from one sample sequenced in a study of PD-1 blockade in classical Hodgkin lymphoma (dated by TCRdb to 2018 to 2020). The library was prepared using the immunoSEQ multiplex PCR assay. TCRdb took this table from immuneACCESS and kept in-frame rearrangements with V and J called. Such tables lack part of the clones; where checked against another copy, unresolved V genes explain under half of the gap, and the rest is unexplained. In this sample the table shows 43,000 or so clones, almost 90% of which occur a single time. The ten largest clones add up to about a tenth of the sample. The time point label corresponds to: cycle 1 day 1 (C1D1), immediately before nivolumab initiation. Every trial patient had relapsed after autologous stem cell transplantation, and cohorts A, B and C differed in prior brentuximab vedotin exposure. Source: peripheral blood mononuclear cells (PBMCs), taken at baseline. The receptors here all came from a human donor with classical Hodgkin lymphoma.

J is TRBJ2-7 and V is TRBV18, with D possibly called TRBD1 or TRBD2 (5 bases each). This CDR3 region has 17 residues. V dropped 2 bases and J dropped 0 bases, with 17 bases sitting between them. From germline, CDR1 is KGHSH and CDR2 LQKENI. CDR3 sequence: CASSPTGVGTVSYEQYF. CDR3 bases: TGTGCCAGCTCACCAACCGGGGTCGGGACCGTCTCCTACGAGCAGTACTTC.

By share, this clone counts as medium-sized. This rearrangement joins TRBV5-5 to TRBJ1-1; unclear D gene. CDR1 and CDR2 (germline): SGHKS, YYEKEE (reference sequence). The CDR3 consists of 13 residues. V shed 5 bases and J shed 0 bases, with 8 bases lying between them. CDR3 nucleotides: TGTGCCAGCAGGCTGGACCTGAACACTGAAGCTTTCTTT. Translated, it gives CASRLDLNTEAFF.

This clone was seen a handful of times. V is TRBV9 and J is TRBJ2-5, with D perhaps given as TRBD1 or TRBD2 (6 bases each). Between the trimmed V and J ends, which lost 4 bases and 4 bases, there was a span of 14 bases. The germline V gene encodes CDR1 SGDLS and CDR2 YYNGEE. This CDR3 spans 14 amino acids. Here the CDR3 reads CASSPPGARETQYF. CDR3 DNA: TGTGCCAGCAGCCCCCCGGGGGCTCGAGAGACCCAGTACTTC.

The V and J genes are TRBV19 and TRBJ2-1, with TRBD1 matching over 8 bases. V lost 3 bases, J lost 4 bases, and 11 bases stayed unmatched. Germline V CDR1 and CDR2: LNHDA, SQIVND (reference sequence). The CDR3 consists of 17 residues. CDR3 residues: CASSISPTGAAYNEQFF. The CDR3, as DNA: TGTGCCAGTAGTATTTCCCCGACAGGGGCTGCATACAATGAGCAGTTCTTC.

The CDR3 bases are TGTGCCAGCAGCCCTCGAGGGTCAACGACCGCCTACGAGCAGTACTTC. Protein: CASSPRGSTTAYEQYF. The chain combines TRBV4-2 with TRBJ2-7, with TRBD2 as a possible D gene (5 bases). This CDR3 has 16 residues. The V and J ends lost 4 bases and 2 bases respectively, with 18 bases between them. Germline assignment: CDR1 LGHNA and CDR2 YNFKEQ.

The rearrangement links TRBV4-2 to TRBJ2-2; D remains unclear. From germline, CDR1 is LGHNA and CDR2 YNFKEQ. The germline V and J ends were trimmed by 10 bases and 6 bases, with 12 bases remaining between them. This CDR3 has 12 residues. CDR3 loop: CANTRLSGELFF. CDR3 nucleotide sequence: TGTGCCAATACAAGACTCTCCGGGGAGCTGTTTTTT.